The 9 T cell receptor beta chains below were found in one sample sequenced in a study of glioma-infiltrating T cells after dendritic cell vaccination. TCRdb's copy holds only in-frame clones and misses some; the assay was immunoSEQ multiplex PCR. The sample has approximately 50,000 clones; approximately 81% are singletons. The time point was: after dendritic cell vaccination, including at tumor progression/relapse. Sample: blood, taken after dendritic cell vaccination. The source is a human donor with glioblastoma.

This clone was observed a single time. The chain joins TRBV2 to TRBJ2-3; TRBD2 matches at 7 bases. J gave up 0 bases and V 7 bases, and 10 bases lay outside the gene matches. Germline assignment: CDR1 SNHLY and CDR2 FYNNEI. The CDR3 has 16 amino acids. CDR3 amino acids: CASIPLGGGSTDTQYF. The DNA of the CDR3 is TGTGCCAGCATCCCCCTTGGGGGGGGAAGCACAGATACGCAGTATTTT.

This rearrangement joins TRBV9 to TRBJ2-7; D might be TRBD1 (6 bases). Germline V gene lookup returns CDR1 SGDLS and CDR2 YYNGEE. This CDR3 has 14 residues. V was cut by 4 bases and J by 5 bases, with 16 bases left in between. The CDR3 loop reads CASSLLDSNHEQYF. For the CDR3, the DNA is TGTGCCAGCAGCCTCTTGGACAGTAACCACGAGCAGTACTTC.

This clone was detected only a few times. The chain links TRBV6-1 to TRBJ1-4; TRBD1 is a possible D gene (6 bases). Trimming pared 5 bases from V and 5 bases from J, leaving 18 bases between. Per germline, CDR1 MNHNS and CDR2 SASEGT. There are 16 residues in the CDR3. The CDR3 protein is CASSQELSGGNEKLFF. Written as DNA, the CDR3 is TGTGCCAGCAGTCAAGAGCTATCGGGGGGCAATGAAAAACTGTTTTTT.

The chain employs TRBV9 and TRBJ2-2; TRBD1 is a possible D gene (6 bases). V was shortened by 1 base and J by 6 bases, with 13 bases between the two germline ends. The CDR3 contains 15 residues. Germline CDR1 reads SGDLS; CDR2 reads YYNGEE. The CDR3 sequence is CASSVTGSSAGELFF. The CDR3 DNA follows: TGTGCCAGCAGCGTAACAGGGAGTAGTGCCGGGGAGCTGTTTTTT.

The CDR3 DNA reads as TGTGCCAGCAGCTCCGACAGGGGTAGCGAGCAGTACTTC. Its translation: CASSSDRGSEQYF. V gene TRBV7-8 combines with J gene TRBJ2-7; 8 nucleotides align to TRBD1. Germline values: CDR1 SGHVS, CDR2 FQNEAQ. The ends lost 4 bases at V and 6 bases at J; junction bases unmatched: 5. This CDR3 is 13 amino acids long.

V usage is TRBV30 and J usage is TRBJ1-3, with 7 bases aligning to TRBD1. The trim removed 8 bases at V and 4 bases at J, leaving 8 bases unmatched. CDR1 and CDR2 from the germline V gene are GTSNPN and SVGIG (reference sequence). The CDR3 has 13 amino acids. This CDR3 reads CATSTGLGNTIYF. CDR3 in DNA: TGTGCCACCTCGACAGGGTTGGGAAACACCATATATTTT.

The chain carries TRBV4-1 and TRBJ2-3; 7 nucleotides align to TRBD2. The trim removed 1 base at V and 5 bases at J, leaving 3 bases unmatched. The CDR3 contains 14 residues. Germline V gene lookup returns CDR1 MGHRA and CDR2 YSYEKL. CDR3 DNA sequence: TGCGCCAGCAGCCAAGTCGGGGGGATAGATACGCAGTATTTT. Protein sequence: CASSQVGGIDTQYF.

This clone was picked up one time. The chain couples TRBV27 to TRBJ1-4; D is uncertain. Per the germline V gene, CDR1 is MNHEY and CDR2 is SMNVEV (reference sequence). Trimming took 3 bases from V and 0 from J, leaving 8 bases between them. The CDR3 loop spans 15 amino acids. In DNA form, the CDR3 reads TGTGCCAGCAGTTTTGGCGGCGCAACTAATGAAAAACTGTTTTTT. Its translation: CASSFGGATNEKLFF.

V gene TRBV6-6 combines with J gene TRBJ2-1, with a possible D match to TRBD2 (7 bases). Germline V CDR1 and CDR2: MNHNY, SVGAGI (reference sequence). The CDR3 loop spans 15 amino acids. V was cut by 10 bases and J by 0 bases, with 16 bases left in between. CDR3 nucleotides: TGTGCCACCCAAGGGGGGGCCAGCTCCTACAATGAGCAGTTCTTC. This encodes CATQGGASSYNEQFF.